This is a list of T cell receptor beta chains from one sample in a study of blood T cell repertoires in COVID-19. Clones were read by immunoSEQ multiplex PCR, and TCRdb kept only the in-frame ones, dropping some. The data hold approximately 220,000 clones, with 70% to 90% observed a single time. Material: peripheral blood. Receptors were obtained from a woman between 50 and 59 years old with acute or convalescent COVID-19. Each CDR3 is given with its conserved first and last residue. Fields, in order: clone size, J gene, V gene, D gene, CDR3 DNA, CDR3 protein. A D gene is named only where the DNA matches it firmly. Only some rows state a clone size, as once, few, many or a class for expanded clones.

clone_size: NA
j_call: TRBJ2-6
v_call: TRBV11-3
d_call: NA
cdr3_nt: TGTGCCAGCAGCCGGGTATCTGGGGCCAACGTCCTGACTTTC
cdr3_aa: CASSRVSGANVLTF

clone_size: NA
j_call: TRBJ2-4
v_call: TRBV18
d_call: TRBD1
cdr3_nt: TGTGCCAGCTCACAGACAGGGTTCGACAAAAACATTCAGTACTTC
cdr3_aa: CASSQTGFDKNIQYF

clone_size: few
j_call: TRBJ2-1
v_call: TRBV7-7
d_call: TRBD2
cdr3_nt: TGTGCCAGCAGTCTGACTAGCGGGAGTATTGAGCAGTTCTTC
cdr3_aa: CASSLTSGSIEQFF

clone_size: NA
j_call: TRBJ2-1
v_call: TRBV19
d_call: TRBD2
cdr3_nt: TGTGCCAAAAAATGGGGGGGGTACGGTTTCGGTGAGCAGTTCTTC
cdr3_aa: CAKKWGGYGFGEQFF

clone_size: NA
j_call: TRBJ2-3
v_call: TRBV7-3
d_call: TRBD2
cdr3_nt: TGTGCCAGCAGCTCTCGGGGGGACGGCACAGATACGCAGTATTTT
cdr3_aa: CASSSRGDGTDTQYF

clone_size: NA
j_call: TRBJ1-2
v_call: TRBV15
d_call: NA
cdr3_nt: TGTGCCACCAGCATAATAGGGGACATCTATGGCTACACCTTC
cdr3_aa: CATSIIGDIYGYTF

clone_size: NA
j_call: TRBJ2-5
v_call: TRBV5-6
d_call: TRBD2
cdr3_nt: TGTGCCAGCAGCGGGACTAGCTACCAAGAGACCCAGTACTTC
cdr3_aa: CASSGTSYQETQYF

clone_size: NA
j_call: TRBJ2-1
v_call: TRBV29-1
d_call: TRBD2
cdr3_nt: TGCAGTGCTCCCCGGACTAGCGGGAGGGCCGGTGAGCAGTTCTTC
cdr3_aa: CSAPRTSGRAGEQFF

clone_size: NA
j_call: TRBJ1-1
v_call: TRBV7-9
d_call: TRBD1
cdr3_nt: TGTGCCAGCAGTCGGACAGGGGGATTGGCCACTGAAGCTTTCTTT
cdr3_aa: CASSRTGGLATEAFF

clone_size: once
j_call: TRBJ2-2
v_call: TRBV5-8
d_call: TRBD1
cdr3_nt: TGTGCCAGCAGCCCGGGACAGGGTATCACCGGGGAGCTGTTTTTT
cdr3_aa: CASSPGQGITGELFF